The clone carrying this T cell receptor (beta chain) was counted only a few times. What it recognizes is unknown. These data originate in a study of human thymus T cells. Study-wide points: Thymic and blood repertoires seemed to favor certain V and J genes. There were highly overlapping thymic repertoires among unrelated individuals, as related research reported.

This table comes from immunoSEQ multiplex PCR, and its TCRdb copy is limited to in-frame clones, with some not included. The profile shows around 120,000 clones, around 94% of them singletons. The thymus was resected at corrective cardiac surgery. Congenital heart defects were the reason for the corrective surgery that the donors, healthy Finnish infants, were having. The sample comprised thymus tissue. The origin of this receptor is a boy in the first two years of life with a congenital heart defect but otherwise immunologically healthy.

Written as DNA, the CDR3 is TGTGCCAGCAGTATCTATTATCGGGGGACTAAAAAAGAGACCCAGTACTTC. Amino acids: CASSIYYRGTKKETQYF. The chain recombines TRBV5-6 with TRBJ2-5; 7 bases map to TRBD2. With 5 bases clipped from V and 3 bases from J, the junction kept 16 bases outside the gene matches. There are 17 residues in the CDR3. The germline gives CDR1 SGHDT, CDR2 YYEEEE.